Below, one TCR beta chain is given with its context. What this receptor recognizes is not known. Per-base qualities were not stored, and no clone one base away is much larger. Every sample was amplified as two independent genomic DNA replicates, using roughly 0.5 ug for blood and approximately 1.4 ug for tumor or normal breast. Following the manufacturer's instructions, the ImmunoSeq Intro kit was used to carry out TCRB sequencing on genomic DNA. Multiplex PCR was run for 31 cycles using proprietary primers and spike-in control sequences for absolute quantification. Single-end 150-bp reads were used to sequence an 87-bp fragment spanning the CDR3 plus the flanking V and J genes. Seven samples, each with two replicates, were multiplexed per lane of an Illumina MiSeq using version 3.0 chemistry. The authors processed their data as follows. Raw data were processed by the vendor's proprietary pipeline, with both replicates merged into one result per sample. Clonotypes were defined as productive rearrangements sharing the V-gene family, CDR3 amino acid sequence and J-gene segment. Clonality was computed as 1 minus the normalized Shannon entropy (Pielou evenness) of TCRB abundances. To estimate T cell density, the total number of templates was divided by the input cell count, which was inferred from how much DNA went in. Total repertoire diversity and clonality were estimated with Recon using default parameters. Clonotypes with over 0.1% abundance in tumor and at least 32-fold higher abundance in tumor than in normal breast were defined as tumor-enriched. TCRdb re-hosts the immuneACCESS table, in-frame sequences only. Its copies lack some clones; in the studies checked, an unresolved V gene accounts for under half of them, and the cause for the rest is not known. Clonal size and the V and J genes are those of that table, whereas D and trimming came from the DNA. Within this sample are several thousand clones, with around three fifths of them counted one time only. 25% of the sample is taken by the ten largest.

About 18-55 mg of tumor tissue was diced and typically yielded more than 2.5 ug of DNA. The study profiled bulk TCR beta-chain repertoires in matched peripheral blood, tumor and adjacent normal breast tissue taken from approximately 15 patients with early-stage breast cancer. After resection, tumor tissue identified by eye was cut out and put into prechilled RNAlater. Tumor tissue (about 17-55 mg) was diced and homogenized in RLTplus buffer with beta-mercaptoethanol and antifoaming agent using a TissueLyser II. Genomic DNA was extracted with the Qiagen AllPrep DNA/RNA Mini kit. CDR1 SGDLS and CDR2 YYNGEE are derived from the germline V gene. Relative to germline, V is missing 0 bases and J is missing 5 bases, with 10 bases of the junction outside any gene match. The CDR3 has 16 amino acids, counting the end cysteine and phenylalanine. Of all the DNA, just the CDR3 is kept, 48 bases in frame from base 1.

This sample stems from a study of early stage breast cancer tumors listed by TCRdb under 2017. Regarding the study in general: Of the approximately 15 invasive breast tumors, roughly 12 were found to be estrogen receptor-positive, progesterone receptor-positive and HER2-negative. The average read coverage per sample was roughly 10-fold. Of the approximately twelve ER+/PR+/HER2- tumors, eight were classified as invasive ductal carcinomas and four as invasive lobular carcinomas. The samples as a whole yielded under 3,500,000 detected templates, corresponding to about 1 million unique clonotypes.

Broad study findings and their caveats: Approximately 2.3-fold higher T cell density and higher clonality were observed in tumors than in adjacent normal breast tissue. Enriched TCRB sequences shared across patients were mostly commonly generated sequences, unlikely to play an important role in the tumor microenvironment. Greater similarity was observed between blood and normal breast repertoires than between blood and tumor repertoires, and tumor was distinguished from normal in about 90% of the 16 patients when each tissue was compared with blood. Chain pairing and functional markers such as CD4, CD8 and FOXP3 were not captured by bulk genomic DNA sequencing of unsorted cells. Analysis by tumor subtype was prevented by the small cohort size.

The sequence derives from a person between 50 and 60 years old with breast cancer. The V and J genes are TRBV9 and TRBJ2-5, and 7 junction bases match TRBD2. Sequenced sample: breast tumor tissue. The CDR3 has the sequence CASSVGTGGGLETQYF. The bases read TGTGCCAGCAGCGTAGGGACGGGGGGAGGGCTCGAGACCCAGTACTTC. The full variable domain, with segments outside the CDR3 supplied by the reference TRBV9 and TRBJ2-5 proteins, appears as DSGVTQTPKHLITATGQRVTLRCSPRSGDLSVYWYQQSLDQGLQFLIQYYNGEERAKGNILERFSAQQFPDLHSELNLSSLELGDSALYFCASSVGTGGGLETQYFGPGTRLLVL.